The 21 T cell receptor beta chains presented below share a single source sample, sequenced in a study of type 1 regulatory T cells. One entry per CDR3 protein results from TCRdb running MiXCR on the reads. This table has about 39,000 distinct CDR3 sequences, 12% appearing once. These receptors have no identified antigens. The sequenced sample consisted of cultured non-Tr1 T cells, either the whole culture or a sorted T cell fraction (not recorded which). The source of these receptors is a human donor in good health.

Relative to its sample, this clonotype is medium-sized (0.01 to 0.1%). This chain uses TRBV11-2 with TRBJ2-3; TRBD2 matches at 11 bases. In germline, CDR1 is SGHAT, CDR2 FQNNGV. Trimming cost V 5 bases and J 0 bases; bases outside gene matches: 7. The CDR3 is 17 amino acids. The DNA for the CDR3 is TGTGCCAGCAGCCCCCCACTAGCGGGAGCTAGCACAGATACGCAGTATTTT. Protein: CASSPPLAGASTDTQYF. The complete variable domain, with remaining parts taken from reference TRBV11-2 and TRBJ2-3, reads EAGVAQSPRYKIIEKRQSVAFWCNPISGHATLYWYQQILGQGPKLLIQFQNNGVVDDSQLPKDRFSAERLKGVDSTLKIQPAKLEDSAVYLCASSPPLAGASTDTQYFGPGTRLTVL.

In its sample, this clonotype was seen many times. The chain recombines TRBV18 with TRBJ1-3; 9 bases map to TRBD1. The trim removed 3 bases at V and 0 bases at J, leaving 0 bases unmatched. Germline V gene lookup returns CDR1 KGHSH and CDR2 LQKENI. This CDR3 is built from 15 residues. CDR3 sequence: CASSPGQGSGNTIYF. The CDR3, as DNA: TGTGCCAGCTCACCGGGACAGGGCTCTGGAAACACCATATATTTT.

This clonotype was detected a few times. V and J are TRBV3-1 and TRBJ2-4; D may be TRBD2 (6 bases). CDR1 is LGHDT and CDR2 is YNNKEL in the germline V gene (reference sequence). The CDR3 runs 14 residues. V was trimmed by 5 bases and J by 5 bases, leaving 13 bases between them. The chain's CDR3 is CASSYRGTENIQYF. CDR3 DNA sequence: TGTGCCAGCAGCTACCGGGGGACGGAAAACATTCAGTACTTC.

This clonotype was found a few times. The genes are TRBV12-3 or TRBV12-4 and TRBJ2-2, with a possible D match to TRBD2 (6 bases). The CDR3 covers 16 residues. Trimming removed 2 bases from V and 6 bases from J, with 16 bases in between. As DNA, the CDR3 is TGTGCCAGCAGTTTATGGGGGGTAGCTAACGCCGGGGAGCTGTTTTTT. This codes for CASSLWGVANAGELFF.

This clonotype was seen only a few times. The V gene is TRBV3-1, the J gene TRBJ1-5; possible D gene TRBD1, 5 bases. This CDR3 is built from 14 residues. The V gene lost 4 bases and the J gene lost 5 bases, with 12 bases spanning the gap. Looked up from germline, CDR1 is LGHDT and CDR2 is YNNKEL (reference sequence). The CDR3 protein is CASSPGQGDQPQHF. DNA of the CDR3: TGTGCCAGCAGCCCTGGGCAGGGTGATCAGCCCCAGCATTTT.

This clonotype was seen at least ten times. This chain links TRBV18 with TRBJ1-1, with a tentative D call TRBD1 (6 bases). CDR1 and CDR2 (germline): KGHSH, LQKENI. The V end lost 8 bases, the J end lost 0 bases, and 10 bases lay between the germline ends. This CDR3 has 13 residues. The CDR3 nucleotides read TGTGCCAGCCTACAGGGAATGAACACTGAAGCTTTCTTT. As protein: CASLQGMNTEAFF.

This clonotype was detected a few times. The chain joins TRBV18 to TRBJ1-5; the D gene is possibly TRBD1 (6 bases). V shed 3 bases and J shed 4 bases, with 16 bases lying between them. CDR3 length equals 16 residues. CDR1 is KGHSH, CDR2 LQKENI, per germline. DNA for the CDR3: TGTGCCAGCTCACCCTCTTCCAGGGGAGGTAATCAGCCCCAGCATTTT. Translating it yields CASSPSSRGGNQPQHF.

Points on this clonotype: This could be a read error, since a much larger clone is one nucleotide away. The gene calls are TRBV7-9 and TRBJ1-4; D is uncertain. The CDR3 runs 12 residues. CDR1 is SEHNR, CDR2 FQNEAQ, per germline (reference sequence). DNA for the CDR3: TGTGTCAGCAGACCCCTTGGAGAAAAACTGTTTTTT. It is translated as CVSRPLGEKLFF.

The rearrangement uses TRBV12-3 or TRBV12-4 and TRBJ1-5; 10 positions match TRBD1. V lost 8 bases to trimming and J lost 7 bases; unmatched junction nucleotides: 8. CDR3 length: 14 amino acids. CDR3 loop: CASRRGTGAQPQHF. The DNA of the CDR3 is TGTGCCAGCCGTCGGGGGACAGGGGCCCAGCCCCAGCATTTT.

In this sample, this clonotype turned up a few times. This rearrangement joins TRBV5-1 to TRBJ1-2, with D possibly being TRBD1 (6 bases). With 7 bases removed from V and 5 bases from J, the gap between germline ends came to 27 bases. The germline V gene has CDR1 SGHRS and CDR2 YFSETQ. CDR3 length equals 17 residues. The CDR3 nucleotides are TGCGCCAGCTACAGCGGCCCTGTGACAGGAGGGGTATATGGCTACACCTTC. The encoded protein is CASYSGPVTGGVYGYTF.

At least ten counts were recorded for this clonotype. This chain joins TRBV6-6 and TRBJ2-7; 7 positions agree with TRBD2. The CDR3 loop spans 16 amino acids. Germline assignment: CDR1 MNHNY and CDR2 SVGAGI (reference sequence). V was pared by 2 bases and J by 0 bases, with 7 bases of the junction left unmatched. The CDR3: CASSYPSAGFSYEQYF. The CDR3 DNA reads as TGTGCCAGCAGTTACCCATCAGCGGGATTCTCCTACGAGCAGTACTTC.

As regards this clonotype: It may be a read error: a sequence one base away is much more abundant. The V call is TRBV10-3, the J call TRBJ2-5; D unclear. The CDR3 loop spans 13 amino acids. Germline assignment: CDR1 ENHRY and CDR2 SYGVKD. V shed 6 bases and J shed 7 bases, with 15 bases lying between them. The CDR3 region is CAISWTEKGTQYF. The CDR3, as DNA: TGTGCCATCAGCTGGACGGAGAAAGGGACCCAGTACTTC.

This clonotype has at least ten counts. The chain employs TRBV18 and TRBJ1-2; TRBD1 matches 12 bases. This CDR3 has 15 amino acids. Per germline, CDR1 KGHSH and CDR2 LQKENI. After removal of 5 bases from V and 8 bases from J, the junction contained 9 bases not matched to a gene. The CDR3, as DNA: TGTGCCAGCTCATCTCAGGGACAGGGGGCAGGAGGCTACACCTTC. It is translated as CASSSQGQGAGGYTF.

This clonotype was detected a few times. The J gene is TRBJ2-2, the V gene TRBV7-2; TRBD1 is a possible D gene (6 bases). This CDR3 has 14 residues. The germline V and J ends were trimmed by 3 bases and 8 bases, with 13 bases remaining between them. The germline CDR1 and CDR2 sequences are SGHTA and FQGNSA. The CDR3 loop reads CASSFTTGIGELFF. CDR3 DNA: TGTGCCAGCAGCTTCACAACAGGGATAGGGGAGCTGTTTTTT.

This clonotype was counted between two and nine times. The chain joins TRBV20-1 to TRBJ2-7; weak D call: TRBD1 (6 bases). This CDR3 has 13 residues. Trimming took 7 bases from V and 2 from J, leaving 15 bases between them. Per germline, CDR1 DFQATT and CDR2 SNEGSKA (reference sequence). In nucleotides, the CDR3 is TGCAGTGTAACCCGGGACATTACCTACGAGCAGTACTTC. Its protein is CSVTRDITYEQYF.

This clonotype was seen at least ten times. The rearrangement joins TRBV20-1 to TRBJ2-5; D unclear. CDR3 length: 12 residues. The germline V gene has CDR1 DFQATT and CDR2 SNEGSKA (reference sequence). Trimming pared 5 bases from V and 7 bases from J, leaving 14 bases between. CDR3 sequence reads: CSAPLHPGTQYF. As DNA, the CDR3 is TGCAGTGCTCCCCTACATCCAGGGACCCAGTACTTC.

Many counts were recorded for this clonotype. V usage is TRBV7-3 and J usage is TRBJ2-1, with 13 bases identical to TRBD2. Trimming at V came to 5 bases and at J to 9 bases, leaving 13 bases not matched to a gene. This CDR3 is 17 amino acids long. In germline, CDR1 is SGHTA, CDR2 FQGTGA. CDR3 DNA: TGTGCCAGCAGCCTTACCGGGACTAGCGGGACCGGTGGTGAGCAGTTCTTC. Its protein is CASSLTGTSGTGGEQFF.

The chain employs TRBV9 and TRBJ1-4; 8 nucleotides align to TRBD1. From germline, CDR1 is SGDLS and CDR2 YYNGEE. This CDR3 has 15 amino acids. V shed 1 base and J 8 bases; nucleotides not matched to a gene: 7. The CDR3 loop is CASSVTGQVGEKLFF. The CDR3 DNA follows: TGTGCCAGCAGCGTAACGGGACAGGTTGGCGAAAAACTGTTTTTT.

This clonotype was found many times. J is TRBJ2-7 and V is TRBV18; TRBD2 is a possible D gene (6 bases). The V gene's germline CDR1 is KGHSH and CDR2 LQKENI. V lost 6 bases to trimming and J lost 3 bases, with 12 bases between them. The CDR3 is 13 amino acids. The CDR3 here is CASSGDFRYEQYF. CDR3 DNA: TGTGCCAGCTCGGGGGACTTCCGCTACGAGCAGTACTTC.

This clonotype occurred many times. CDR3 sequence: CSARGLLGNYGYTF. The CDR3, as DNA: TGCAGCGCCCGTGGGTTATTGGGTAACTATGGCTACACCTTC. The chain recombines TRBV29-1 with TRBJ1-2; the D is unclear. V was shortened by 7 bases and J by 1 base, with 16 bases between the two germline ends. CDR1 is SQVTM and CDR2 is ANQGSEA in the germline V gene. This CDR3 spans 14 amino acids.

This clonotype has a handful of counts. This chain links TRBV7-2 with TRBJ1-3; no clear D. The germline V and J ends were trimmed by 1 base and 6 bases, with 7 bases remaining between them. Germline lookup yields CDR1 SGHTA and CDR2 FQGNSA. The CDR3 has 13 amino acids. The CDR3 sequence: CASSLVDLNTIYF. The CDR3 nucleotides read TGTGCCAGCAGCTTAGTCGATCTAAACACCATATATTTT.